Sequencing of this TCR beta chain was carried out in a study of blood T cells in healthy people across ages. Looking at the study overall: The template switching approach captured approximately one barcoded beta molecule for every two T cells.

The ends were cut back, 6 bases at V and 5 bases at J, with 13 bases in the middle. The CDR3 loop spans 14 amino acids. The germline CDR1 and CDR2 sequences are MNHEY and SMNVEV (reference sequence). Together with a sample-barcoded 5' primer, a J-beta primer mix was included in a second PCR lasting about 6 to 11 cycles. TCRdb analysed the 5' RACE reads with MiXCR anew, one entry per CDR3 protein. The sample holds 1 million or so distinct CDR3 sequences, 35% to 55% seen once. The specimen sequenced was blood. The rearrangement uses TRBV27 and TRBJ1-4, with a tentative D call TRBD1 (5 bases). The clonotype was recovered from a woman aged 55-75 years in good health. CDR3 sequence reads: CASSKGWGNEKLFF. The DNA for the CDR3 is TGTGCCAGCAGCAAGGGGTGGGGGAATGAAAAACTGTTTTTT.